This T cell receptor (beta chain) was retrieved from a study of OX40 agonist ivuxolimab in advanced cancers. Study-level background: Around 40% of patients had received prior checkpoint inhibitor therapy. Two patients with cutaneous melanoma and one with hepatocellular carcinoma, three in total, showed partial responses.

Comments on this clone: Its antigen remains unknown.

Clones were read by immunoSEQ multiplex PCR, and TCRdb kept only the in-frame ones, dropping some. The data contain about 82,000 clones, 92% of them singletons. Any history of autoimmune disease or systemic immunosuppression disqualified patients. Study findings and constraints: Normalized T-cell clonal expansion was also low in a subset of nonresponders.

The V and J ends lost 1 base and 6 bases respectively, with 7 bases between them. CDR1 and CDR2 from the germline V gene are SGHVS and FNYEAQ. The CDR3 covers 12 residues. Sequences were derived from CD4+ or CD8+ T cells sorted from blood, sampled in a trial of the OX40 agonist ivuxolimab. The chain employs TRBV7-6 and TRBJ2-7; possible D gene TRBD1, 5 bases. The TCR was taken from an adult with an advanced solid tumor such as melanoma, head and neck, liver or kidney cancer. The chain's CDR3 is CASSLVGREQYF. DNA for the CDR3: TGTGCCAGCAGCTTAGTGGGGCGCGAGCAGTACTTC.